The clone carrying this T cell receptor beta chain has just a few counts. No antigen is known for it. Trimming pared 0 bases from V and 7 bases from J, leaving 10 bases between. Per the germline V gene, CDR1 is SGHRS and CDR2 is YFSETQ. CDR3 size: 14 residues. TCRdb reprocessed the 5' RACE reads with MiXCR, giving one entry per CDR3 protein. The data contain roughly 350,000 distinct CDR3 sequences, approximately 9.1% of them seen just once; the ten biggest clones take up 8% to 10%. The data were obtained in a study of identical twins. General study findings and limits: Twin sharing of out-of-frame TCR alpha was underestimated by models in monozygotic pairs.

This TCR was sampled from a woman in her forties or fifties in good health. The sequencing input was naive T cells sorted from blood. The J gene is TRBJ2-2, the V gene TRBV5-1; no firm D call. The CDR3 region is CASSLERYIGELFF. In DNA, the CDR3 is TGCGCCAGCAGCTTGGAACGGTACATCGGGGAGCTGTTTTTT.